These T cell receptor beta chains were read from a single sample in a study of CD8+ T cells in alopecia areata. The assay was immunoSEQ multiplex PCR, and TCRdb's table has in-frame clones only and misses some. In the table there are 220,000 or so clones, 50% to 60% of which are singletons. This sample comprised CD4+ T cells sorted from blood, obtained at week 0. The receptors were gathered from a human donor with alopecia areata. The CDR3 runs from the conserved cysteine through the conserved F or W. Each record gives: J gene, V gene, CDR3 protein.

TRBJ1-1	TRBV7-3	CASSRSGSYYTEAFF
TRBJ1-1	TRBV7-8	CASSLRTDRDTEAFF
TRBJ2-1	TRBV5-6	CASSGDSGRIAYNEQFF
TRBJ2-1	TRBV7-2	CASSLKVAVDEQFF
TRBJ2-7	TRBV29-1	CSVVIPGSYEQYF
TRBJ2-7	TRBV9	CASGRDREGEQYF
TRBJ1-2	TRBV29-1	CSVAGDRGSDGYTF
TRBJ1-1	TRBV9	CASTGTGNTEAFF
TRBJ2-5	TRBV7-6	CASSLQGETQYF
TRBJ2-7	TRBV30	CAWSVTSGYEQYF
TRBJ1-3	TRBV30	CAWSESRNTIYF
TRBJ2-1	TRBV29-1	CSVEEPGSGLGQFF
TRBJ1-2	TRBV18	CASSLNTGGGYGYTF
TRBJ2-1	TRBV7-8	CASSLARLVGEQFF
TRBJ1-4	TRBV5-1	CASSFEGEKLFF
TRBJ2-7	TRBV6-1	CASSVTVAYEQYF
TRBJ1-5	TRBV30	CAWSLLNQPQHF
TRBJ1-1	TRBV4-1	CASSQLRRRNPEAFF
TRBJ2-7	TRBV29-1	CSVARRQGPEQYF
TRBJ2-1	TRBV20-1	CSASRREQFF
TRBJ2-5	TRBV5-6	CASSSPGTPHKETQYF
TRBJ1-2	TRBV6-5	CASSYSGQGHYGYTF